The sequence of this TCR beta chain was determined in a study of cytomegalovirus exposure and HLA in healthy donors. Study-level results: According to a later analysis, donors in an Asian-associated ancestry cluster reportedly had fewer N-insertions than the roughly 670-donor mean.

Researchers ran the PCR with 60 Vbeta and 13 Jbeta primers. Sequencing used immunoSEQ multiplex PCR; TCRdb keeps in-frame clones, though not all of them. The data show about 130,000 clones, approximately 81% seen once. The germline V gene has CDR1 SNHLY and CDR2 FYNNEI. With 2 bases removed from V and 6 bases from J, the gap between germline ends came to 8 bases. This CDR3 comprises 13 residues. Regarding this clone: Antigen: not known.

The sequenced material came from PBMCs. The TCR sequence derives from a young man in good health and CMV-seronegative. This chain uses TRBV2 with TRBJ2-1; D possibly corresponds to TRBD1 (5 bases). The CDR3 loop reads CASSETQGNEQFF. CDR3 coding DNA: TGTGCCAGCAGTGAAACCCAGGGCAATGAGCAGTTCTTC.